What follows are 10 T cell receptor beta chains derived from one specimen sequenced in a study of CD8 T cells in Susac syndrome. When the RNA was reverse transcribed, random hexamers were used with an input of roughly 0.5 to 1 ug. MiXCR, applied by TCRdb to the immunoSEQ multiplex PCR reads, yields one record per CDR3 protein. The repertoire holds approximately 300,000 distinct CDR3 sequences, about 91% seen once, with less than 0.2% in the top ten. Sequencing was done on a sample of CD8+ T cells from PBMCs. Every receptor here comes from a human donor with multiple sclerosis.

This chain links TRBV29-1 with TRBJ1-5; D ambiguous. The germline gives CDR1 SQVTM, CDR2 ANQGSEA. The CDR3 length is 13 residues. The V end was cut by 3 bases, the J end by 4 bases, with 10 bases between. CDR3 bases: TGCAGCGTTGATCTGGGGTTGAATCAGCCCCAGCATTTT. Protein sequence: CSVDLGLNQPQHF.

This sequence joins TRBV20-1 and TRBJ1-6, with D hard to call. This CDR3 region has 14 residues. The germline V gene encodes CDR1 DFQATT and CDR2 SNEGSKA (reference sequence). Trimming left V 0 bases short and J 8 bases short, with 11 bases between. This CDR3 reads CSAREPVWDSPLHF. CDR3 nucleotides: TGCAGTGCTAGAGAGCCGGTTTGGGATTCACCCCTCCACTTT.

CDR3 in amino acids: CASSAGLAGREQYF. CDR3 coding DNA: TGTGCCAGCAGCGCGGGACTAGCGGGACGCGAGCAGTACTTC. The V and J genes are TRBV9 and TRBJ2-7; 13 bases agree with TRBD2. The germline CDR1 and CDR2 sequences are SGDLS and YYNGEE. CDR3 size: 14 residues. V gave up 3 bases and J gave up 6 bases; unmatched junction bases: 3.

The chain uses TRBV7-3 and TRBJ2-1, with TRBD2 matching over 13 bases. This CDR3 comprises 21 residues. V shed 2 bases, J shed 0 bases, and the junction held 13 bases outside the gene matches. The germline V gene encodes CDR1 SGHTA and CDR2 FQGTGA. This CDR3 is CASSLYPRGLAGESSYNEQFF. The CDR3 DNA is TGTGCCAGCAGCTTATATCCTCGCGGACTAGCGGGAGAGAGCTCCTACAATGAGCAGTTCTTC.

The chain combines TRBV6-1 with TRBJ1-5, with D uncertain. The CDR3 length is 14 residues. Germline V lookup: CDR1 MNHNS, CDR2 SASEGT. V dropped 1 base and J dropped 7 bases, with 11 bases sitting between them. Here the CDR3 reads CASSEVAEGQPQHF. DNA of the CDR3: TGTGCCAGCAGTGAAGTGGCAGAAGGCCAGCCCCAGCATTTT.

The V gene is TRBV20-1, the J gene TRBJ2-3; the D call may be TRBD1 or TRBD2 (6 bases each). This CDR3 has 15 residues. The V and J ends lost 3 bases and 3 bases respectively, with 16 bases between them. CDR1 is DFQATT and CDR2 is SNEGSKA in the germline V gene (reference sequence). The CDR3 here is CSARGDGGWTDTQYF. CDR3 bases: TGCAGTGCTAGGGGGGACGGGGGCTGGACAGATACGCAGTATTTT.

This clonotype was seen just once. CDR3 sequence: CASSGQGTGELFF. The DNA of the CDR3 is TGTGCCAGTAGTGGCCAGGGCACCGGGGAGCTGTTTTTT. The chain carries TRBV19 and TRBJ2-2; D is perhaps TRBD1 (5 bases). Trimming pared 5 bases from V and 4 bases from J, leaving 8 bases between. Germline lookup yields CDR1 LNHDA and CDR2 SQIVND (reference sequence). The CDR3 contains 13 residues.

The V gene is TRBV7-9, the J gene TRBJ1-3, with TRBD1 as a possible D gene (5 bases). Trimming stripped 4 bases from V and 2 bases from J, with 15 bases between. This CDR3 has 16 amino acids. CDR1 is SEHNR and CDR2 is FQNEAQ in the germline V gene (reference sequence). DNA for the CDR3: TGTGCCAGCAGCTACCGGAAACAGGAAACTGGAAACACCATATATTTT. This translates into CASSYRKQETGNTIYF.

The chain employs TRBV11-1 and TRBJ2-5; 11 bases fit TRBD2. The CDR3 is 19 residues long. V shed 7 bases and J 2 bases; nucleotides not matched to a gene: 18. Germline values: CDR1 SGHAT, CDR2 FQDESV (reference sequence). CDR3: CASTRTEPGLADSQETQYF. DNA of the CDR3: TGTGCCAGCACACGGACAGAACCGGGACTAGCGGACTCGCAAGAGACCCAGTACTTC.

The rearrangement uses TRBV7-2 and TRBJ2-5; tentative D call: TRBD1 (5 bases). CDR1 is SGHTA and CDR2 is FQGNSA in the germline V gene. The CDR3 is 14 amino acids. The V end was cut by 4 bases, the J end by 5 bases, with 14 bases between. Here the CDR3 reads CASSSSRVLETQYF. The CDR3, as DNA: TGTGCCAGCAGCTCGTCCAGGGTTTTGGAGACCCAGTACTTC.